The 6 T cell receptor beta chains below were found in one sample sequenced in a study of CD8 T cells in Susac syndrome. With random hexamers, 0.5 to 1 ug RNA was reverse transcribed. TCRdb reprocessed the immunoSEQ multiplex PCR reads via MiXCR and lists one record per CDR3 protein. Of 120,000 or so distinct CDR3 sequences in the sample, around 94% were seen once. The sample taken for sequencing was CD4+ T cells from PBMCs. The receptors derive from a human donor with multiple sclerosis.

The rearrangement joins TRBV11-2 to TRBJ2-3; D gene unclear. V lost 1 base to trimming and J lost 4 bases, with 9 bases between them. CDR1 is SGHAT and CDR2 is FQNNGV in the germline V gene. The CDR3 is 14 residues long. In DNA, the CDR3 is TGTGCCAGCAGCTTAGGGCAATTTGCAGATACGCAGTATTTT. Translated, it gives CASSLGQFADTQYF.

The V gene is TRBV18, the J gene TRBJ1-2; D remains unclear. CDR3 length: 14 amino acids. V lost 3 bases to trimming and J lost 4 bases, with 12 bases between them. Germline CDR1 KGHSH, CDR2 LQKENI. The CDR3: CASSPPGSPYGYTF. The DNA of the CDR3 is TGTGCCAGCTCACCTCCAGGCAGCCCCTATGGCTACACCTTC.

The chain is built from TRBV5-1 and TRBJ2-5, with TRBD1 matching 8 bases. With 4 bases clipped from V and 5 bases from J, the junction kept 10 bases outside the gene matches. Germline CDR1 reads SGHRS; CDR2 reads YFSETQ. The CDR3 totals 15 residues. CDR3 residues: CASSLGQGYWETQYF. In nucleotides, the CDR3 is TGCGCCAGCAGCCTAGGACAGGGCTATTGGGAGACCCAGTACTTC.

This clonotype was counted only a few times. The chain combines TRBV19 with TRBJ1-1; no clear D gene. The germline V and J ends were trimmed by 5 bases and 6 bases, with 7 bases remaining between them. From germline, CDR1 is LNHDA and CDR2 SQIVND (reference sequence). The CDR3 sequence is 11 residues long. The CDR3 sequence is CASSLGPEAFF. The CDR3 DNA sequence: TGTGCCAGTAGTCTAGGACCTGAAGCTTTCTTT.

The CDR3 DNA reads as TGCGCCAGCAGCCGGACAGGGCCCGATGGCTACACCTTC. Its translation: CASSRTGPDGYTF. The chain has TRBV5-1 and TRBJ1-2, with 8 nucleotides matching TRBD1. This CDR3 contains 13 residues. The junction had 5 bases not matched to a gene; V was cut back by 4 bases and J by 6 bases. Per germline, CDR1 SGHRS and CDR2 YFSETQ.

The rearrangement links TRBV5-6 to TRBJ2-3; D is possibly TRBD2 (6 bases). Germline values: CDR1 SGHDT, CDR2 YYEEEE. Between the trimmed V and J ends, which lost 2 bases and 0 bases, there was a span of 13 bases. There are 16 residues in the CDR3. This CDR3 is CASSFRLVSSTDTQYF. The CDR3, as DNA: TGTGCCAGCAGCTTCCGACTAGTTTCTAGCACAGATACGCAGTATTTT.